Below are 10 T cell receptor beta chains sequenced from a single sample in a study of cytomegalovirus exposure and HLA in healthy donors. Primers: 60 Vbeta forward and 13 Jbeta reverse. Data came from immunoSEQ multiplex PCR; TCRdb stores just in-frame clones and leaves some out. The data contain fewer than 150,000 clones, about 77% of them singletons. The sequencing sample was made of PBMCs. The receptors come from a man aged 45-60 years in good health and CMV-seronegative.

The J gene is TRBJ2-1, the V gene TRBV14, with 10 bases aligning to TRBD2. V was pared by 0 bases and J by 9 bases, with 11 bases of the junction left unmatched. The CDR3 loop spans 17 amino acids. The germline V gene has CDR1 SGHDN and CDR2 FVKESK. The CDR3 DNA reads as TGTGCCAGCAGCCAAGATTGGTATGCTAGCGGGAGTCTTGAGCAGTTCTTC. Residues: CASSQDWYASGSLEQFF.

The V gene is TRBV5-1, the J gene TRBJ2-6; D ambiguous. The CDR3 consists of 16 residues. Germline V gives CDR1 SGHRS, CDR2 YFSETQ. Trimming took 8 bases from V and 0 from J, leaving 15 bases between them. The CDR3 DNA follows: TGCGCCAGTGCGGAGCGAATAAGCTCTGGGGCCAACGTCCTGACTTTC. Protein sequence: CASAERISSGANVLTF. Drawing the rest from reference TRBV5-1 and TRBJ2-6, the complete variable domain is KAGVTQTPRYLIKTRGQQVTLSCSPISGHRSVSWYQQTPGQGLQFLFEYFSETQRNKGNFPGRFSGRQFSNSRSEMNVSTLELGDSALYLCASAERISSGANVLTFGAGSRLTVL.

This clone counts as medium-sized. The chain is built from TRBV10-3 and TRBJ2-3; 8 bases line up with TRBD2. This CDR3 is 17 amino acids long. The ends lost 3 bases at V and 1 base at J; junction bases unmatched: 9. Germline assignment: CDR1 ENHRY and CDR2 SYGVKD. CDR3 protein: CAISDSSSRGGTDTQYF. CDR3 DNA sequence: TGTGCCATCAGTGACTCAAGCTCGCGGGGGGGCACAGATACGCAGTATTTT.

This clone occurred a few times. J is TRBJ2-7 and V is TRBV28; 7 nucleotides match TRBD2. This CDR3 spans 20 amino acids. Germline CDR1 is MDHEN and CDR2 is SYDVKM. V shed 3 bases, J shed 4 bases, and the junction held 24 bases outside the gene matches. The CDR3 loop reads CASSFSPPAGYLDYSYEQYF. Here the CDR3 DNA reads TGTGCCAGCAGTTTTTCCCCCCCAGCGGGATACCTAGACTATTCTTACGAGCAGTACTTC.

This clone was observed a handful of times. The chain joins TRBV9 to TRBJ2-7; TRBD1 aligns across 9 bases. The ends lost 4 bases at V and 2 bases at J; junction bases unmatched: 10. Germline V gene data show CDR1 as SGDLS and CDR2 as YYNGEE. The CDR3 contains 16 residues. CDR3 loop: CASSPREDRGTYEQYF. The CDR3 nucleotides read TGTGCCAGCAGCCCCCGAGAGGACAGGGGCACCTACGAGCAGTACTTC. The entire variable domain, with the rest obtained from reference TRBV9 and TRBJ2-7, is as follows: DSGVTQTPKHLITATGQRVTLRCSPRSGDLSVYWYQQSLDQGLQFLIQYYNGEERAKGNILERFSAQQFPDLHSELNLSSLELGDSALYFCASSPREDRGTYEQYFGPGTRLTVT.

The chain has TRBV4-3 and TRBJ1-1; no definite D call. The germline V gene has CDR1 LGHNA and CDR2 YSLEER. Trimming cost V 0 bases and J 1 base, with 9 bases left between them. The CDR3 extends over 15 amino acids. The CDR3 sequence is CASSQDHRQNTEAFF. The CDR3 nucleotides are TGCGCCAGCAGCCAAGATCACAGACAGAACACTGAAGCTTTCTTT.

Only a few counts were recorded for this clone. The rearrangement joins TRBV27 to TRBJ1-2; no reliable D call. The germline V and J ends were trimmed by 5 bases and 0 bases, with 25 bases remaining between them. Germline CDR1 and CDR2: MNHEY and SMNVEV (reference sequence). This CDR3 is built from 19 residues. CDR3 loop: CASSPQTPESNVANYGYTF. CDR3 sequence (DNA): TGTGCCAGCAGTCCACAAACTCCGGAGAGCAACGTAGCTAACTATGGCTACACCTTC.

The V and J genes are TRBV29-1 and TRBJ1-1; D call uncertain. Germline CDR1 and CDR2: SQVTM and ANQGSEA. This CDR3 has 12 amino acids. The V gene lost 0 bases and the J gene lost 6 bases, with 8 bases spanning the gap. The CDR3 region is CSVEDSPSEAFF. The CDR3 nucleotides are TGCAGCGTTGAAGATTCCCCATCTGAAGCTTTCTTT.

The rearrangement links TRBV7-8 to TRBJ1-2, with unresolved D. V was shortened by 1 base and J by 1 base, with 4 bases between the two germline ends. CDR1 and CDR2 (germline): SGHVS, FQNEAQ. The CDR3 covers 13 residues. The CDR3 reads CASSLDSNYGYTF. The CDR3 DNA follows: TGTGCCAGCAGCTTAGACAGTAACTATGGCTACACCTTC.

The V and J genes are TRBV6-5 and TRBJ2-4; 8 bases agree with TRBD1. Germline values: CDR1 MNHEY, CDR2 SVGAGI. Germline trimming cut 6 bases from V and 7 bases from J; bases unmatched to any gene: 5. This CDR3 has 13 amino acids. The CDR3 DNA follows: TGTGCCAGCAGGAAACAGGGGGGTAACATTCAGTACTTC. Protein sequence: CASRKQGGNIQYF.